This T cell receptor beta chain is drawn from a study of cytomegalovirus exposure and HLA in healthy donors. Across the study: Sequencing of roughly 180 million T cells in an earlier analysis found more than 100 million unique TCR beta sequences.

PCR involved 60 Vbeta and 13 Jbeta primers. Method: immunoSEQ multiplex PCR; TCRdb's copy keeps in-frame clones and lacks some. The table records some 200,000 clones, around 77% of them present only once. Notes on the study in general: Cytomegalovirus-associated status was assigned to approximately 160 TCR beta chains. In a later analysis, the majority of CMV-associated beta chains seemingly showed HLA restriction.

The junction had 7 bases not matched to a gene; V was cut back by 2 bases and J by 5 bases. Germline loops: CDR1 MNHNS, CDR2 SASEGT. The CDR3 sequence is 16 residues long. In its sample, this clone was seen a few times. Its antigen remains unidentified. V gene TRBV6-1 combines with J gene TRBJ2-5, with 11 nucleotides matching TRBD2. The sequence derives from a woman in her thirties in good health and CMV-seropositive. Sequencing was performed on PBMCs. CDR3 in amino acids: CASSEKASGGWETQYF. The CDR3 DNA is TGTGCCAGCAGTGAAAAGGCTAGCGGGGGGTGGGAGACCCAGTACTTC.